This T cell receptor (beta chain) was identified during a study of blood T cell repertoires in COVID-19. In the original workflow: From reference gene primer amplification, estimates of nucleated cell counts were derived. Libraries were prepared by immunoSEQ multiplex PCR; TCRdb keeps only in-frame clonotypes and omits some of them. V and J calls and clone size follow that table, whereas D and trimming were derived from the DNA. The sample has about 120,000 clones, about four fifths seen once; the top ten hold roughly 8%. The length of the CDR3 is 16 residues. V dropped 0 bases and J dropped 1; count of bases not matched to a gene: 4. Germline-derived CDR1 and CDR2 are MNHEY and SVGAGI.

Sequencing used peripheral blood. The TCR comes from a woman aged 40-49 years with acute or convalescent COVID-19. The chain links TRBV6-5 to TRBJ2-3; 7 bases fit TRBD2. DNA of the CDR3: TGTGCCAGCAGTTACTCTTCCCTAGCGGGCACAGATACGCAGTATTTT. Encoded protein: CASSYSSLAGTDTQYF.